The next 12 T cell receptor beta chains were all read from a single sample in a study of cytomegalovirus exposure and HLA in healthy donors. The PCR was carried out with 60 Vbeta primers and 13 Jbeta primers. TCRdb keeps only in-frame clones here, not all; method: immunoSEQ multiplex PCR. The data contain about 120,000 clones, over 60% of them seen just once; the ten biggest clones take up 0.95% to 1.5%. Sequenced material: PBMCs. Receptors originate from a female donor in good health and CMV-seronegative.

CDR3 nucleotide sequence: TGTGCCATCAGCTCTGGACAGACCAACACTGAAGCTTTCTTT. It specifies CAISSGQTNTEAFF. The genes are TRBV10-3 and TRBJ1-1; a possible D gene is TRBD1 (6 bases). Germline loops: CDR1 ENHRY, CDR2 SYGVKD. This CDR3 has 14 amino acids. Deletions cut 6 bases from V and 2 bases from J, with 13 bases between.

This rearrangement joins TRBV7-9 to TRBJ2-4, with D unclear. CDR1 is SEHNR, CDR2 FQNEAQ, per germline (reference sequence). CDR3 length: 13 amino acids. Trimming took off 6 bases at V and 6 bases at J, with 12 bases between the two ends. Here the CDR3 DNA reads TGTGCCAGCAGAACCACCGGCGGAAACATTCAGTACTTC. Translating it yields CASRTTGGNIQYF.

The V and J genes are TRBV27 and TRBJ1-1; possible D gene TRBD1, 5 bases. Trimming cost V 2 bases and J 4 bases, with 11 bases left between them. Germline loops: CDR1 MNHEY, CDR2 SMNVEV (reference sequence). This CDR3 has 14 amino acids. The DNA of the CDR3 is TGTGCCAGCAGTTTAAGGGGCGTTAGCACTGAAGCTTTCTTT. Translated: CASSLRGVSTEAFF.

This chain connects TRBV25-1 to TRBJ2-7; 8 positions agree with TRBD2. The junction had 12 bases not matched to a gene; V was cut back by 4 bases and J by 10 bases. Germline loops: CDR1 MGHDK, CDR2 SYGVNS. This CDR3 contains 14 residues. The CDR3 sequence is CASSARLAGENQYF. In DNA form, the CDR3 reads TGTGCCAGCAGTGCGCGGCTAGCGGGTGAGAATCAGTACTTC.

The chain recombines TRBV7-9 with TRBJ1-2, with D possibly TRBD1 on 5 matching bases. Trimming removed 3 bases at V and 0 bases at J, with 11 bases between. CDR1 SEHNR and CDR2 FQNEAQ come from the germline V gene (reference sequence). The CDR3 covers 15 residues. In DNA, the CDR3 is TGTGCCAGCAGCTTGGGAGGGGTAGCTAACTATGGCTACACCTTC. Translation: CASSLGGVANYGYTF.

The V gene is TRBV5-1, the J gene TRBJ1-4; 7 bases map to TRBD1. Germline CDR1 is SGHRS and CDR2 is YFSETQ. V trimming: 4 bases; J trimming: 2 bases; junction bases outside the gene matches: 2. The CDR3 length is 14 residues. Here the CDR3 reads CASSKQGTNEKLFF. The CDR3 DNA reads as TGCGCCAGCAGCAAACAGGGGACTAATGAAAAACTGTTTTTT.

V gene TRBV6-5 combines with J gene TRBJ1-1; 10 bases fit TRBD1. The trim removed 4 bases at V and 5 bases at J, leaving 4 bases unmatched. The germline CDR1 and CDR2 sequences are MNHEY and SVGAGI. This CDR3 has 14 residues. CDR3: CASSWDRGGTEAFF. The DNA for the CDR3 is TGTGCCAGCAGTTGGGACAGGGGAGGGACTGAAGCTTTCTTT.

The chain carries TRBV4-1 and TRBJ2-7, with a tentative D call TRBD2 (7 bases). V was cut by 3 bases and J by 4 bases, with 16 bases left in between. CDR3 length equals 15 residues. CDR1 and CDR2 (germline): MGHRA, YSYEKL. The chain's CDR3 is CASSHGPGGRYEQYF. The CDR3 DNA sequence: TGCGCCAGCAGCCACGGCCCGGGGGGCAGGTACGAGCAGTACTTC.

This clone was found once. The chain carries TRBV28 and TRBJ1-5; possible D gene TRBD1, 6 bases. Trimming cost V 3 bases and J 0 bases, with 9 bases left between them. The germline V gene has CDR1 MDHEN and CDR2 SYDVKM. This CDR3 has 15 amino acids. CDR3 sequence: CASSFGQYSNQPQHF. For the CDR3, the DNA is TGTGCCAGCAGTTTCGGACAGTATAGCAATCAGCCCCAGCATTTT.

The V gene is TRBV2, the J gene TRBJ2-7, with a tentative D call TRBD2 (5 bases). The CDR3 spans 14 residues. Germline-derived CDR1 and CDR2 are SNHLY and FYNNEI. V lost 6 bases, J lost 3 bases, and 15 bases lay in between. The CDR3 DNA follows: TGTGCCAGCAGACCCGATCGGGGAAACTACGAGCAGTACTTC. This codes for CASRPDRGNYEQYF.

The chain links TRBV7-8 to TRBJ2-1, with 15 bases identical to TRBD2. Germline trimming cut 4 bases from V and 16 bases from J; bases unmatched to any gene: 11. The CDR3 sequence is 15 residues long. Germline V gene sequence: CDR1 SGHVS, CDR2 FQNEAQ. CDR3 nucleotide sequence: TGTGCCAGCAGCTCTTCAACCGGGACTAGCGGGGGGTTTTTCTTC. Its protein is CASSSSTGTSGGFFF.

This chain links TRBV30 with TRBJ1-2; 7 bases are a match to TRBD1. Germline V gives CDR1 GTSNPN, CDR2 SVGIG (reference sequence). Trimming at V came to 4 bases and at J to 1 base, leaving 6 bases not matched to a gene. CDR3 length: 14 amino acids. The CDR3 DNA reads TGTGCCTGGACGGGACAGAGACTTAACTATGGCTACACCTTC. It is translated as CAWTGQRLNYGYTF.